The 8 T cell receptor beta chains below all came from one sample that was sequenced in a study of blood T cell repertoires in COVID-19. Only in-frame clones appear in the TCRdb table, and some are missing; sequencing was by immunoSEQ multiplex PCR. The data show 100,000 to 140,000 clones, around 88% seen once. Sequencing used peripheral blood. The receptors come from a man aged 45-65 years with active or convalescent COVID-19.

The chain links TRBV6-1 to TRBJ1-5; D remains ambiguous. Germline loops: CDR1 MNHNS, CDR2 SASEGT. Between the trimmed V and J ends, which lost 1 base and 3 bases, there was a span of 10 bases. The CDR3 consists of 15 residues. DNA of the CDR3: TGTGCCAGCAGTGAAGGGGCCCGGAACAATCAGCCCCAGCATTTT. Translated: CASSEGARNNQPQHF.

The chain links TRBV7-9 to TRBJ1-3; no clear D gene. The CDR3 runs 14 residues. Deletions cut 0 bases from V and 8 bases from J, with 11 bases between. CDR1 is SEHNR and CDR2 is FQNEAQ in the germline V gene (reference sequence). The CDR3 region has the DNA TGTGCCAGCAGCTTAGCGCGCCGGGGAGACACCATATATTTT. Amino acids: CASSLARRGDTIYF. Drawing the rest from reference TRBV7-9 and TRBJ1-3, the complete variable domain is DTGVSQNPRHKITKRGQNVTFRCDPISEHNRLYWYRQTLGQGPEFLTYFQNEAQLEKSRLLSDRFSAERPKGSFSTLEIQRTEQGDSAMYLCASSLARRGDTIYFGEGSWLTVV.

This clone appeared once. The V and J genes are TRBV6-5 and TRBJ2-2; 9 bases fit TRBD1. V lost 6 bases to trimming and J lost 6 bases; unmatched junction nucleotides: 8. The CDR3 spans 15 residues. Germline assignment: CDR1 MNHEY and CDR2 SVGAGI. The chain's CDR3 is CASRGPGQGSGELFF. Here the CDR3 DNA reads TGTGCCAGCAGAGGACCGGGACAGGGCTCCGGGGAGCTGTTTTTT.

V is TRBV6-5 and J is TRBJ1-4, with 7 bases lining up with TRBD1. CDR3 size: 15 residues. With 4 bases clipped from V and 7 bases from J, the junction kept 9 bases outside the gene matches. CDR1 and CDR2 from the germline V gene are MNHEY and SVGAGI. The DNA for the CDR3 is TGTGCCAGCAGTTTAGACAGGGTCTTTGGTGAAAAACTGTTTTTT. It specifies CASSLDRVFGEKLFF.

This chain connects TRBV11-3 to TRBJ2-1; D is unresolved. V was clipped by 7 bases and J by 2 bases, with 15 bases between them. This CDR3 spans 15 amino acids. Germline V gene lookup returns CDR1 SGHNT and CDR2 YENEEA. The CDR3 nucleotides are TGTGCCAGCACCTCGAGGAAAATTGCCTACAATGAGCAGTTCTTC. Protein sequence: CASTSRKIAYNEQFF.

The chain links TRBV14 to TRBJ2-3; tentative D call: TRBD1 (5 bases). Germline V gene lookup returns CDR1 SGHDN and CDR2 FVKESK. The CDR3 consists of 14 residues. V lost 6 bases, J lost 2 bases, and 12 bases lay in between. This chain's CDR3 is CASSQGIFTDTQYF. The CDR3 coding sequence is TGTGCCAGCAGTCAGGGTATATTCACAGATACGCAGTATTTT.

The chain carries TRBV7-9 and TRBJ2-7, with TRBD2 matching 14 bases. Trimming cost V 3 bases and J 5 bases; bases outside gene matches: 6. This CDR3 contains 16 residues. Germline loops: CDR1 SEHNR, CDR2 FQNEAQ (reference sequence). CDR3 nucleotides: TGTGCCAGCAGCTTTCGGACTAGCGGGAGGCTGAACGAGCAGTACTTC. Translated, it gives CASSFRTSGRLNEQYF. The full variable domain, in which reference TRBV7-9 and TRBJ2-7 provide the parts outside the CDR3, is DTGVSQNPRHKITKRGQNVTFRCDPISEHNRLYWYRQTLGQGPEFLTYFQNEAQLEKSRLLSDRFSAERPKGSFSTLEIQRTEQGDSAMYLCASSFRTSGRLNEQYFGPGTRLTVT.

The J gene is TRBJ2-7, the V gene TRBV7-2; D unclear. The V end lost 1 base, the J end lost 0 bases, and 16 bases lay between the germline ends. CDR1 is SGHTA and CDR2 is FQGNSA in the germline V gene. This CDR3 is built from 17 residues. Written as DNA, the CDR3 is TGTGCCAGCAGCTTAGGCCTTCTGCGGAACCCCTCCTACGAGCAGTACTTC. Its protein product is CASSLGLLRNPSYEQYF.